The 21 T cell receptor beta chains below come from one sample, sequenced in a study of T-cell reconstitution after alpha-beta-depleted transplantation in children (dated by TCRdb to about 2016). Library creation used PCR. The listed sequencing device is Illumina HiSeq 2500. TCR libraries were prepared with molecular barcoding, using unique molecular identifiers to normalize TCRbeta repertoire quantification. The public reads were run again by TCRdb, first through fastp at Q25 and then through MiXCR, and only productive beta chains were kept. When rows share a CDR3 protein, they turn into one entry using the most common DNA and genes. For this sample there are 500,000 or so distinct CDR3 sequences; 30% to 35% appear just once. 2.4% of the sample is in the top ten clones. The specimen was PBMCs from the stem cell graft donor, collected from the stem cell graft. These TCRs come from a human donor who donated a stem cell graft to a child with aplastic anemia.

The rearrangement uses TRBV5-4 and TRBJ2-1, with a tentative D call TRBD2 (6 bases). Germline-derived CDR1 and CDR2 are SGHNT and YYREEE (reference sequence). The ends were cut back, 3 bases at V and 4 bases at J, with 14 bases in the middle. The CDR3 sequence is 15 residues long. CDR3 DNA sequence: TGTGCCAGCAGCTCCGATAATAGCGGATACAATGAGCAGTTCTTC. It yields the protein CASSSDNSGYNEQFF. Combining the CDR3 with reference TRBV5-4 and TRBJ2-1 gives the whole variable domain ETGVTQSPTHLIKTRGQQVTLRCSSQSGHNTVSWYQQALGQGPQFIFQYYREEENGRGNFPPRFSGLQFPNYSSELNVNALELDDSALYLCASSSDNSGYNEQFFGPGTRLTVL.

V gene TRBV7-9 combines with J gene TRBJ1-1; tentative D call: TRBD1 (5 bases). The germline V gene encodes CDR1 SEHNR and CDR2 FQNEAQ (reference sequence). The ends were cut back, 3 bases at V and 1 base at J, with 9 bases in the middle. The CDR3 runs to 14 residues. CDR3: CASSFPQGNTEAFF. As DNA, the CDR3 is TGTGCCAGCAGCTTCCCTCAGGGGAACACTGAAGCTTTCTTT. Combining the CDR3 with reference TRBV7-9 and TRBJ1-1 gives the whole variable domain DTGVSQNPRHKITKRGQNVTFRCDPISEHNRLYWYRQTLGQGPEFLTYFQNEAQLEKSRLLSDRFSAERPKGSFSTLEIQRTEQGDSAMYLCASSFPQGNTEAFFGQGTRLTVV.

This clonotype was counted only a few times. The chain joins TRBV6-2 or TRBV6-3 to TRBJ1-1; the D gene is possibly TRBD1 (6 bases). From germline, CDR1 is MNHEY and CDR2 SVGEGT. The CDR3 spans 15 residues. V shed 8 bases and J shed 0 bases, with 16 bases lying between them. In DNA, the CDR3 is TGTGCCAGCGGTAAACAGGGTGTCTTGAACACTGAAGCTTTCTTT. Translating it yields CASGKQGVLNTEAFF.

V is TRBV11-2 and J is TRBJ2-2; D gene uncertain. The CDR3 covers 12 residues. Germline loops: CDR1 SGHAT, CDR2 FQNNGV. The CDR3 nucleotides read TGTGCAATAAGGACCCACACCGGGGAGCTGTTTTTT. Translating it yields CAIRTHTGELFF.

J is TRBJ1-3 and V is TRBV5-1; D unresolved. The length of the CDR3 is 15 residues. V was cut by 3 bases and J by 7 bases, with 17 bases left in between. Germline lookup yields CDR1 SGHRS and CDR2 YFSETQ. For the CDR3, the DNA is TGCGCCAGCAGCTCCACTAGCCCGACCGGGAACACCATATATTTT. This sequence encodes CASSSTSPTGNTIYF.

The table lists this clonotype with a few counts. The CDR3 region is CASREGGSSYEQYF. The CDR3 DNA follows: TGTGCCAGCAGGGAGGGGGGGAGCTCCTACGAGCAGTACTTC. V gene TRBV7-2 combines with J gene TRBJ2-7; D is perhaps TRBD2 (7 bases). The CDR3 has 14 residues. Germline V gene sequence: CDR1 SGHTA, CDR2 FQGNSA. Deletions cut 6 bases from V and 0 bases from J, with 12 bases between.

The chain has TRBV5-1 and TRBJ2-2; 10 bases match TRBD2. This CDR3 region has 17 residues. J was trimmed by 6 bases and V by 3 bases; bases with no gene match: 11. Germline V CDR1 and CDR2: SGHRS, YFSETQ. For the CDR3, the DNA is TGCGCCAGCAGCTCCGCTAGCGGGAGTCTTGCCTCCGGGGAGCTGTTTTTT. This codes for CASSSASGSLASGELFF.

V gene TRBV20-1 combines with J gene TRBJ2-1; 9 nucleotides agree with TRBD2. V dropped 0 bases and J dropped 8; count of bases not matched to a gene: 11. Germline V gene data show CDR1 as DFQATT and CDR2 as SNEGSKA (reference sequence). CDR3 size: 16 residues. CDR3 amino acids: CSARDILSGRKDEQFF. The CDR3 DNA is TGCAGTGCTAGAGATATCTTAAGCGGGAGGAAGGATGAGCAGTTCTTC.

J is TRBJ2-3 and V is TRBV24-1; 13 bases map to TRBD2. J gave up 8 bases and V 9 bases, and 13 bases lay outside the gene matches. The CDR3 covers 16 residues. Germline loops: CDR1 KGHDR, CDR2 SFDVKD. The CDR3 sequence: CATERLAGGDRATQYF. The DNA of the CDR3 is TGTGCCACCGAGAGACTAGCGGGAGGAGACCGCGCTACGCAGTATTTT.

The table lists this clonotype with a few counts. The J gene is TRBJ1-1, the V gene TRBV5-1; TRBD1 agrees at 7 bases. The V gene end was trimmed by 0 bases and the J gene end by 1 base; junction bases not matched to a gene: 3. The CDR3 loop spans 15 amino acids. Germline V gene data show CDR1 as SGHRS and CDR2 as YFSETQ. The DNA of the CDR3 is TGCGCCAGCAGCTTGGCGGGGACAGAGAACACTGAAGCTTTCTTT. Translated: CASSLAGTENTEAFF.

The CDR3 reads CSVHLDRAGMNTEAFF. CDR3 bases: TGCAGCGTTCACTTGGACAGGGCCGGAATGAACACTGAAGCTTTCTTT. The chain has TRBV29-1 and TRBJ1-1; 8 nucleotides align to TRBD1. With 5 bases clipped from V and 0 bases from J, the junction kept 11 bases outside the gene matches. Germline V gives CDR1 SQVTM, CDR2 ANQGSEA. This CDR3 is built from 16 residues.

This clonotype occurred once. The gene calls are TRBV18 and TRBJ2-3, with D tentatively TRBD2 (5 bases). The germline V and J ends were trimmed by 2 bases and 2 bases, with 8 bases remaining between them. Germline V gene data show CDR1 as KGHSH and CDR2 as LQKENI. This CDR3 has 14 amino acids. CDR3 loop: CASSPDLATDTQYF. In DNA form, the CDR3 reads TGTGCCAGCTCACCAGACCTAGCCACAGATACGCAGTATTTT.

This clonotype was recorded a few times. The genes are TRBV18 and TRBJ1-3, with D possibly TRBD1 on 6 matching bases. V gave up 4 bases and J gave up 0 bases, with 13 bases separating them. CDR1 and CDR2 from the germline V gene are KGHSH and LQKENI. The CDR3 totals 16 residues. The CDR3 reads CASSLGQSHSGNTIYF. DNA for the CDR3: TGTGCCAGCTCACTAGGACAGAGTCACTCTGGAAACACCATATATTTT.

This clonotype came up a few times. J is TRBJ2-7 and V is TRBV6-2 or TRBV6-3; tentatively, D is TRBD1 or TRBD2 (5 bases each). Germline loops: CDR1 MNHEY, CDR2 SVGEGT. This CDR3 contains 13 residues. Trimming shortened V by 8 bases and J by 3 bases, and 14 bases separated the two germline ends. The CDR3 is CASRRGPRYEQYF. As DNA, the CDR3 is TGTGCCAGCCGCCGGGGCCCACGCTACGAGCAGTACTTC.

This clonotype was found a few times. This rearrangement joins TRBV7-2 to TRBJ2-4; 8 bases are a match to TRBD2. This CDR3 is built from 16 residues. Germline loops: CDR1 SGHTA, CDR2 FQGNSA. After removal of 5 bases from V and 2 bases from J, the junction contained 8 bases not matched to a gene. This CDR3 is CASSASSGSSKNIQYF. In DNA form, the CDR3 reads TGTGCCAGCAGCGCATCGAGCGGGAGCTCCAAAAACATTCAGTACTTC.

CDR3: CASSFIVGHPRAFF. The CDR3 DNA reads TGTGCCAGCAGTTTCATTGTTGGACACCCACGGGCTTTCTTT. The V gene is TRBV27, the J gene TRBJ1-1, with D perhaps matching TRBD1 (5 bases). Germline CDR1 is MNHEY and CDR2 is SMNVEV (reference sequence). V was cut by 3 bases and J by 11 bases, with 19 bases left in between. The CDR3 has 14 residues.

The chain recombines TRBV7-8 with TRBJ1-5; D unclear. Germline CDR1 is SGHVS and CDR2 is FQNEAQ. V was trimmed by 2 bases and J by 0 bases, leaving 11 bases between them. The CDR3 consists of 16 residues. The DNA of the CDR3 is TGTGCCAGCAGCTTATCTAGCGGGCCTAGCAATCAGCCCCAGCATTTT. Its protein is CASSLSSGPSNQPQHF.

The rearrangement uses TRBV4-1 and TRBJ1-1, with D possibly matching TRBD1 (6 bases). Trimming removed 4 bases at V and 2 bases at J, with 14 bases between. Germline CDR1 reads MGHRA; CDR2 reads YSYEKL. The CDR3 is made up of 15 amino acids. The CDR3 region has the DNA TGCGCCAGCAGCCGAGTTACAGGGATAAACACTGAAGCTTTCTTT. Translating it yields CASSRVTGINTEAFF.

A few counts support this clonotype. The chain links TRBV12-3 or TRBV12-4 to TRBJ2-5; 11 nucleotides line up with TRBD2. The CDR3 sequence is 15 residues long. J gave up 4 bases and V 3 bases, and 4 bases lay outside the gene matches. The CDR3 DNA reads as TGTGCCAGCAGTTTCTACCTAGCGGGAGGAGAGACCCAGTACTTC. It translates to CASSFYLAGGETQYF.

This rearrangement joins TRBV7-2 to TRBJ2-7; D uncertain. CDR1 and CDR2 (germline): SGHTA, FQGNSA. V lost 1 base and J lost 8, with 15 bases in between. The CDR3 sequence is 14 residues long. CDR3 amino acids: CASSLGHSAAQQYF. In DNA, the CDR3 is TGTGCCAGCAGCTTAGGTCATTCGGCGGCCCAGCAGTACTTC.

Here the CDR3 DNA reads TGTGCCAGCAGCTTAGCCTCGCCAAGCGGGAGCACAGATACGCAGTATTTT. The encoded protein is CASSLASPSGSTDTQYF. The V gene is TRBV7-2, the J gene TRBJ2-3, with TRBD2 as a possible D gene (6 bases). Germline V gene lookup returns CDR1 SGHTA and CDR2 FQGNSA. This CDR3 region has 17 residues. V was clipped by 0 bases and J by 0 bases, with 13 bases between them.